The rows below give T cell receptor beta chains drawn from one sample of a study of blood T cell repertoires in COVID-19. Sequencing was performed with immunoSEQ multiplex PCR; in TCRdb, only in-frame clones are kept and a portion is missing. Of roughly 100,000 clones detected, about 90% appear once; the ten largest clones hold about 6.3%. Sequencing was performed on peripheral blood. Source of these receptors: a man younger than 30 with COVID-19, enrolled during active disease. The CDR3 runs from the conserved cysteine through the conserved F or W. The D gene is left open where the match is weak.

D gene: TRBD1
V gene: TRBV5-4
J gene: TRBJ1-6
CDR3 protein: CASSLSGTENSPLHF

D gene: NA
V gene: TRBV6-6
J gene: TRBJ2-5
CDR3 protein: CASSWGVSGETQYF

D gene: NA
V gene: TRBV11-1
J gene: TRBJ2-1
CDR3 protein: CASSLAPPPDEQFF

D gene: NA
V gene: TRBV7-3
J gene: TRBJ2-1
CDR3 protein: CASSTRGGNSYNEQFF

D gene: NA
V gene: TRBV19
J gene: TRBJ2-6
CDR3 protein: CASSILVTSSGANVLTF

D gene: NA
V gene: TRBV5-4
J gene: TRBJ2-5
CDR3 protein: CASLSQGQETQYF

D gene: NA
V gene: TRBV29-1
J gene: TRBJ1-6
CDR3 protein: CSVRWAGNSPLHF

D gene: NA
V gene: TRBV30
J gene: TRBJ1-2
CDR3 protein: CAWTLAVGYGYTF

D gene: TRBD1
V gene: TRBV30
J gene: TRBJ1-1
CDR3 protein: CAWTGGSTEAFF

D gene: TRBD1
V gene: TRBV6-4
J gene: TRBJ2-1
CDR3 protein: CASSDSGTGSYNEQFF

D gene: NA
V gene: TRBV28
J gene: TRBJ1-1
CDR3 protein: CASGETSGTEAFF

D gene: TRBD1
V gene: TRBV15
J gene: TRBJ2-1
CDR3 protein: CATSRADRVEQFF

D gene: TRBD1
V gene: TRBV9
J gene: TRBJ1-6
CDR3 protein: CASSVGDRKYSPLHF

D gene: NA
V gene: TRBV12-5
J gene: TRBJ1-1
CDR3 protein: CASGLVLGREATEAFF

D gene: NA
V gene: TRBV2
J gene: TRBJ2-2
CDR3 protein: CASSEAPLLTGELFF